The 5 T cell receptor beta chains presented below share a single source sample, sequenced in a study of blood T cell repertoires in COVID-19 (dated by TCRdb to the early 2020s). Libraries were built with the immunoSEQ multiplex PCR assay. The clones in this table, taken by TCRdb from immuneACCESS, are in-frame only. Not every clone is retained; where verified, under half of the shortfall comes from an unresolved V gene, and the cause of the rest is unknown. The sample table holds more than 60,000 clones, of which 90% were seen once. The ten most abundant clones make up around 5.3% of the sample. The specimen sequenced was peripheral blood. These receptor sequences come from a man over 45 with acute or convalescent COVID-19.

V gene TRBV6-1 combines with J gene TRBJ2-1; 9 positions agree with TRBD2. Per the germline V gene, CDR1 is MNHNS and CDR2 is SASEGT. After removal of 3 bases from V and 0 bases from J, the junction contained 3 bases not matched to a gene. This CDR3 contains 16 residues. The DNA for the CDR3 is TGTGCCAGCAGTGAGTTTAGCGGGAGCTCCTACAATGAGCAGTTCTTC. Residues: CASSEFSGSSYNEQFF.

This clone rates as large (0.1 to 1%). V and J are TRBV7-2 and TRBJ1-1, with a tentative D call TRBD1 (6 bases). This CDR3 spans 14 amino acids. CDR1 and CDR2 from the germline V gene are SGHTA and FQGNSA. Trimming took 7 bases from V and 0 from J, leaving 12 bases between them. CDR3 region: CASTWTDMNTEAFF. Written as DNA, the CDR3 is TGTGCCAGCACCTGGACAGATATGAACACTGAAGCTTTCTTT.

CDR3 DNA sequence: TGTGCCAGCAGCTATTCAGGTACCGATGGCTACACCTTC. Amino acid sequence: CASSYSGTDGYTF. The chain recombines TRBV5-6 with TRBJ1-2; D unresolved. Germline values: CDR1 SGHDT, CDR2 YYEEEE. Trimming removed 3 bases at V and 6 bases at J, with 12 bases between. The CDR3 consists of 13 residues.

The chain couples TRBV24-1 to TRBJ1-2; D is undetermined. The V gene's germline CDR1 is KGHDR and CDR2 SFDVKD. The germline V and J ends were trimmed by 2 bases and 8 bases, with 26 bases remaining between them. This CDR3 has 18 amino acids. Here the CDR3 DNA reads TGTGCCACCAGTGATTCCCTGGGCCTAAAGACCCCTTCTTTAGGCTACACCTTC. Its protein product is CATSDSLGLKTPSLGYTF.

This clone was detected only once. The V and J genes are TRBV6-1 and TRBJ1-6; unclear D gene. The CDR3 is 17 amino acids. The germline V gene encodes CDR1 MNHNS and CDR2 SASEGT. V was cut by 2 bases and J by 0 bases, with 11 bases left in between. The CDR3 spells CASSEFAVSSYNSPLHF. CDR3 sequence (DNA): TGTGCCAGCAGTGAATTTGCAGTCAGCTCCTATAATTCACCCCTCCACTTT.